The 8 T cell receptor beta chains in this list originate from one sample, sequenced in a study of blood T cell repertoires in COVID-19. Profiling relied on immunoSEQ multiplex PCR, and the TCRdb table lists in-frame clones only, not all of them. This sample has about 430,000 clones, with more than 70% found just once. The sequencing input was PBMCs or T cells enriched from blood (not recorded which). The source of these receptors is a woman aged 18-29 years who had been exposed to COVID-19.

The V and J genes are TRBV20-1 and TRBJ2-5, with 7 bases matching TRBD1. V trimming: 6 bases; J trimming: 6 bases; junction bases outside the gene matches: 4. The germline CDR1 and CDR2 sequences are DFQATT and SNEGSKA (reference sequence). The CDR3 covers 11 residues. CDR3 in amino acids: CSAGGGKTQYF. CDR3 nucleotides: TGCAGTGCAGGGGGCGGAAAGACCCAGTACTTC.

The CDR3 DNA sequence: TGTGCCAGCAGTCCTATCCGGAATTCACCCCTCCACTTT. This sequence encodes CASSPIRNSPLHF. The chain couples TRBV28 to TRBJ1-6; no clear D. This CDR3 is built from 13 residues. The V end was cut by 5 bases, the J end by 7 bases, with 9 bases between. CDR1 is MDHEN and CDR2 is SYDVKM in the germline V gene.

The V and J genes are TRBV3-1 (or the pseudogene TRBV3-2) and TRBJ2-1; 11 nucleotides align to TRBD2. The V and J ends lost 4 bases and 4 bases, in that order; junction bases with no gene match: 6. The germline V gene has CDR1 LGHDT and CDR2 YNNKEL (reference sequence). This CDR3 spans 16 amino acids. The CDR3 DNA is TGTGCCAGCAGCCGAAGACTAGCGGGATTGTACAATGAGCAGTTCTTC. This codes for CASSRRLAGLYNEQFF.

J is TRBJ2-1 and V is TRBV5-4; TRBD2 aligns across 10 bases. This CDR3 has 14 residues. J gave up 7 bases and V 4 bases, and 5 bases lay outside the gene matches. The germline V gene has CDR1 SGHNT and CDR2 YYREEE (reference sequence). The CDR3 sequence is CASSPSGSLNEQFF. The DNA for the CDR3 is TGTGCCAGCAGCCCTAGCGGGAGCTTGAATGAGCAGTTCTTC.

This sequence joins TRBV12-3 or TRBV12-4 and TRBJ1-6, with TRBD1 matching over 7 bases. The trim removed 8 bases at V and 10 bases at J, leaving 8 bases unmatched. The CDR3 covers 13 residues. The DNA for the CDR3 is TGTGCCAGCCGGCCAGGGGGACAATCACCCCTCCACTTT. It translates to CASRPGGQSPLHF.

The chain is built from TRBV4-3 and TRBJ2-3, with a tentative D call TRBD2 (7 bases). With 1 base removed from V and 2 bases from J, the gap between germline ends came to 13 bases. CDR1 LGHNA and CDR2 YSLEER come from the germline V gene. This CDR3 region has 16 residues. The CDR3 loop reads CASSQGRGAVTDTQYF. CDR3 nucleotides: TGCGCCAGCAGCCAAGGACGGGGGGCAGTCACAGATACGCAGTATTTT.

This chain links TRBV7-9 with TRBJ2-4; D uncertain. Germline V gene sequence: CDR1 SEHNR, CDR2 FQNEAQ (reference sequence). This CDR3 is built from 11 residues. Trimming left V 5 bases short and J 8 bases short, with 7 bases between. The CDR3 sequence: CASSPVDIQYF. CDR3 sequence (DNA): TGTGCCAGCAGCCCAGTGGACATTCAGTACTTC.

The V and J genes are TRBV5-6 and TRBJ1-1; the D gene is possibly TRBD1 (6 bases). The germline V gene has CDR1 SGHDT and CDR2 YYEEEE. The ends were cut back, 4 bases at V and 4 bases at J, with 14 bases in the middle. The CDR3 covers 14 residues. The CDR3 reads CASSLRGGRTEAFF. The CDR3 DNA sequence: TGTGCCAGCAGCCTTCGAGGGGGACGCACTGAAGCTTTCTTT.